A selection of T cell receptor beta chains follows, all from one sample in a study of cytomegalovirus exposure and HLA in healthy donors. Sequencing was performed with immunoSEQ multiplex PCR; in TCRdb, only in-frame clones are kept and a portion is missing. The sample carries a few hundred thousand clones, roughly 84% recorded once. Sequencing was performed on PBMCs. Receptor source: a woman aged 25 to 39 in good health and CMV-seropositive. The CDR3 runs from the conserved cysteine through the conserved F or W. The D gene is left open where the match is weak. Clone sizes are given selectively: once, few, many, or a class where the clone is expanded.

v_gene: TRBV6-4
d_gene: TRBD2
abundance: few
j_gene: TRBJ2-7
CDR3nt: TGTGCCAGCAGTGACTCTATCCTAGCGGGAGATTACGAGCAGTACTTC
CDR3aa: CASSDSILAGDYEQYF

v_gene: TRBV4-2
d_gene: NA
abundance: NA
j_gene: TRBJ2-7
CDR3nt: TGTGCCAGCAGCCAAGAGCCAATCTACGAGCAGTACTTC
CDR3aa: CASSQEPIYEQYF

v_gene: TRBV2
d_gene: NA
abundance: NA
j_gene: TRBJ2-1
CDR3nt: TGTGCCAGCAGTGGATTGGGCGCCGGTTACAATGAGCAGTTCTTC
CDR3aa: CASSGLGAGYNEQFF

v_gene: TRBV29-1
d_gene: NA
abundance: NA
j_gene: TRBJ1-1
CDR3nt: TGCAGCGGTAATTCGCACCCGAACACTGAAGCTTTCTTT
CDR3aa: CSGNSHPNTEAFF

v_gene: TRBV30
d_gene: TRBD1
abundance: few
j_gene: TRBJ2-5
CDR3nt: TGTGCCCGAAGAAGCCGGGACAGGGCGTCGGAGACCCAGTACTTC
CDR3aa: CARRSRDRASETQYF

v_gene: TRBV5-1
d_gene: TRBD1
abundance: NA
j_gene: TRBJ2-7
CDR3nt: TGCGCCAGCAGCTTGGGGGGACAGGGGGCTTACGAGCAGTACTTC
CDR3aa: CASSLGGQGAYEQYF

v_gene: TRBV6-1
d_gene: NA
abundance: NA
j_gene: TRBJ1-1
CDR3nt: TGTGCCAGCTTTACCCTACCTATGGGCAACACTGAAGCTTTCTTT
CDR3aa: CASFTLPMGNTEAFF

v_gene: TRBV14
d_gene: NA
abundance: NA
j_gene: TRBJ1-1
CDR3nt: TGTGCCAGCAGCCAATTCCCCCGGACAAGGAACACTGAAGCTTTCTTT
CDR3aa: CASSQFPRTRNTEAFF

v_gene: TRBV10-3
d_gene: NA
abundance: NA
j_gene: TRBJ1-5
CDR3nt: TGTGCCATCGGGGGCTCGGCCGGTCAGCCCCAGCATTTT
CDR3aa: CAIGGSAGQPQHF

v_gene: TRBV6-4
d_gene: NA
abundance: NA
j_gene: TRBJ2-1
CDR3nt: TGTGCCAGCAGTGAGGCGGACACCTATGAGCAGTTCTTC
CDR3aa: CASSEADTYEQFF

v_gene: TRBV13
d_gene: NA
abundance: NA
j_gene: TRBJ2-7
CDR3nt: TGTGCCAGCAGCCGAGAACCGGGACTGGAACTCTACGAGCAGTACTTC
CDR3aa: CASSREPGLELYEQYF

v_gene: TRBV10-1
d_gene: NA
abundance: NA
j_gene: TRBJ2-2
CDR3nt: TGCGCCAGCAGTGAAGGACAACTTGGGGAGCTGTTTTTT
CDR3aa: CASSEGQLGELFF

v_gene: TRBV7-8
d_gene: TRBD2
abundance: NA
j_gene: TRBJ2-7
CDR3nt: TGTGCCAGCAGCGCAGCCTCTAGCGGGAGCTTTTACGAGCAGTACTTC
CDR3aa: CASSAASSGSFYEQYF

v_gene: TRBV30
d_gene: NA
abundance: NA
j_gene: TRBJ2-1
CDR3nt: TGTGCCTGGATTAGCGGAGTGGGGGAGCAGTTCTTC
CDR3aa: CAWISGVGEQFF

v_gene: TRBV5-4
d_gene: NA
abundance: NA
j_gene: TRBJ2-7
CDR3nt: TGTGCCAGCAGCTTGGACGGCGACACCGACGAGCAGTACTTC
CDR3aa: CASSLDGDTDEQYF

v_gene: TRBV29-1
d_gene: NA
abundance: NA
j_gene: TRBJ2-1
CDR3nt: TGCAGCGTTAGGACTAACTACAATGAGCAGTTCTTC
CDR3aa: CSVRTNYNEQFF

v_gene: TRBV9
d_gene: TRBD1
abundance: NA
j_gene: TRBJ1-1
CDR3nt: TGTGCCAGCAGCGTAAATACGGACAGGCCCAACACTGAAGCTTTCTTT
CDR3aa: CASSVNTDRPNTEAFF

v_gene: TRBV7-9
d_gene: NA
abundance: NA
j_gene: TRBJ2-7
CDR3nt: TGTGCCAGCAGCCCAATATATGAAGCGAATTACGAGCAGTACTTC
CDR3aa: CASSPIYEANYEQYF

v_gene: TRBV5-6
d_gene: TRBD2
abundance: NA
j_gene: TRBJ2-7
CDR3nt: TGTGCCAGCAGCCGCCCTGTTCTAGCGGTCAGCTCCTACGAGCAGTACTTC
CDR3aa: CASSRPVLAVSSYEQYF

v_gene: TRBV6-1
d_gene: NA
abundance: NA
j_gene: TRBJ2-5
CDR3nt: TGTGCCAGCAGTGAAGGTCTGCAGGGACCGGGAGAGACCCAGTACTTC
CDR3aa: CASSEGLQGPGETQYF

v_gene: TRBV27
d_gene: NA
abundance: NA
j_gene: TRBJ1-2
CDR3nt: TGTGCCAGCTTCGACGGCCGCCGCAAGGATGGCTACACCTTC
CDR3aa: CASFDGRRKDGYTF

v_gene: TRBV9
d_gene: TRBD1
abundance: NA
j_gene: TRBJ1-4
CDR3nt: TGTGCCAGCAGCTCGGACAGGGAGGCCGAAAAACTGTTTTTT
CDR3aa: CASSSDREAEKLFF

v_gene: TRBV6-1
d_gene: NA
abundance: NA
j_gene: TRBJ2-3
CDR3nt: TGTGCCAGCAGTCTCCGTGGCGGAGGCGCAGATACGCAGTATTTT
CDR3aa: CASSLRGGGADTQYF

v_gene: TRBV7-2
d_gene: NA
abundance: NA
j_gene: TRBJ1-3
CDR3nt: TGTGCCAGCAGCCCACGACAGACTGGAAACACCATATATTTT
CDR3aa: CASSPRQTGNTIYF

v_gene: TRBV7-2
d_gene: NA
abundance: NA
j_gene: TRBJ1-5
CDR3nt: TGTGCCAGCAGCTTCTTAGAGGGTCCTCAGCCCCAGCATTTT
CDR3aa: CASSFLEGPQPQHF

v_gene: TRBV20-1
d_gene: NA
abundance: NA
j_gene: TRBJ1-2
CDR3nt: TGCAGTGCTAACAACGGCTACACCTTC
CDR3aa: CSANNGYTF

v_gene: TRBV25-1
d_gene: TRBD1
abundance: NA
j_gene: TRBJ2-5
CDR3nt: TGTGCCAGCAGTCGAATTGGATTGACAGGGGGGAATGGGGAGACCCAGTACTTC
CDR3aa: CASSRIGLTGGNGETQYF

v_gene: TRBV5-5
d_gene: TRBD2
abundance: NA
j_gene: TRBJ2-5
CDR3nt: TGTGCCAGCAGCTTGTCTAGCGGTGGGGGGGAGACCCAGTACTTC
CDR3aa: CASSLSSGGGETQYF

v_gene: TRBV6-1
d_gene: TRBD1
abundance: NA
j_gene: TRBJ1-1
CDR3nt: TGTGCCAGCAGTGAGGACAGGGTGGCCACTGAAGCTTTCTTT
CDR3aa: CASSEDRVATEAFF

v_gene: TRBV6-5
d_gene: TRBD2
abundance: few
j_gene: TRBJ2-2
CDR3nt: TGTGCCAGCAGTTACTTCGGCGGGAGGGCCTCCGGGGAGCTGTTTTTT
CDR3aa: CASSYFGGRASGELFF

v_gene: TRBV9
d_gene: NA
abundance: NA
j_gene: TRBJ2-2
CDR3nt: TGTGCCAGCAGCGTAGTCACAGCGCGGTACACCGGGGAGCTGTTTTTT
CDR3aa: CASSVVTARYTGELFF

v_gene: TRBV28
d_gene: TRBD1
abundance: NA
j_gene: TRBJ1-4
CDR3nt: TGTGCCAGCAGACTAGAGGGGGCTGGGGAAAAACTGTTTTTT
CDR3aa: CASRLEGAGEKLFF

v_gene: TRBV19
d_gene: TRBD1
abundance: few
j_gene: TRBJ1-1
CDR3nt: TGTGCCAGTAGTATACCAGGGGGTTACACTGAAGCTTTCTTT
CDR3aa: CASSIPGGYTEAFF

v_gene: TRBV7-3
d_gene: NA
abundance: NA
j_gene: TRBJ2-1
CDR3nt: TGTGCCAGCAGCGAAGGGGCTTACAATGAGCAGTTCTTC
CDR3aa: CASSEGAYNEQFF

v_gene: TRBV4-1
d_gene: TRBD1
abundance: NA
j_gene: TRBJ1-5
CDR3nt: TGCGCCAGCAGCCAAGATGACAGGGGCTGGGGCAATCAGCCCCAGCATTTT
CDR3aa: CASSQDDRGWGNQPQHF

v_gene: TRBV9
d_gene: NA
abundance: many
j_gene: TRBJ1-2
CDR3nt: TGTGCCAGCAGCGTAGAGTGGAGAGGCTACACCTTC
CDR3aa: CASSVEWRGYTF

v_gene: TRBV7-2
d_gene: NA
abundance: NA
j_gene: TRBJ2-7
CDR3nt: TGTGCCAGCAGCTTCCCGACAAACTCCTACGAGCAGTACTTC
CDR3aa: CASSFPTNSYEQYF

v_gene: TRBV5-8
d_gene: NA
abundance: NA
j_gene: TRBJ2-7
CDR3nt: TGTGCCAGCATAGCCAACTACGAGCAGTACTTC
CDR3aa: CASIANYEQYF

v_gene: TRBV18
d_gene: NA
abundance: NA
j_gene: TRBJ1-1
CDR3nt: TGTGCCAGCTCACCTTCTGCGAGGGGATTGAACACTGAAGCTTTCTTT
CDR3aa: CASSPSARGLNTEAFF

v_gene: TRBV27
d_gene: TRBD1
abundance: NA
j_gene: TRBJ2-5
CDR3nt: TGTGCCAGCACTGACAGGGGGCGGGAAGAGACCCAGTACTTC
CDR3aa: CASTDRGREETQYF

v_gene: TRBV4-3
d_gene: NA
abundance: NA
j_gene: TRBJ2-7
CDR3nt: TGCGCCAGCAGCCAAGATCTGGCGGGCGCTATCTCCTACGAGCAGTACTTC
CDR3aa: CASSQDLAGAISYEQYF

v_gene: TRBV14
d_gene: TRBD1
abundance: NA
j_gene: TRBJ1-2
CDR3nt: TGTGCCAGCAGCCAGGGGGACAGGGTATTCGAGGGCTACACCTTC
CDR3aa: CASSQGDRVFEGYTF

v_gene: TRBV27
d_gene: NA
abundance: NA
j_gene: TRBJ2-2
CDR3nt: TGTGCCTCAGCATGGGTGGGGGAGGTCGGGGAGCTGTTTTTT
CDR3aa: CASAWVGEVGELFF

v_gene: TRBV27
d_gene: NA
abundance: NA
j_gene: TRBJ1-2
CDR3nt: TGTGCCAGCAGTGCGGGTGCCCTTCTACTTAACTATGGCTACACCTTC
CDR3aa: CASSAGALLLNYGYTF

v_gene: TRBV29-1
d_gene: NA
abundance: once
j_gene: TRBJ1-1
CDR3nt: TGCAGCGCTACGGACGGGGAATTAACTGAAGCTTTCTTT
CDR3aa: CSATDGELTEAFF

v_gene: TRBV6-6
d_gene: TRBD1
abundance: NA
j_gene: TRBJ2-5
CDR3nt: TGTGCCAGCAGGAGAGGACAGGGTGAGGGCCAAGAGACCCAGTACTTC
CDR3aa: CASRRGQGEGQETQYF

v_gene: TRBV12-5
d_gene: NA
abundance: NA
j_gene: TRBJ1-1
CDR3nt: TGTGCTAGTGGTTTGGTAGGTTTTAGAGAGGGCCACGACACTGAAGCTTTCTTT
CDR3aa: CASGLVGFREGHDTEAFF

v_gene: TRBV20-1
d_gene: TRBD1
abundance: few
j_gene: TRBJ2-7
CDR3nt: TGCAGTGAGCAGGGGGCGAGGGAGCAGTACTTC
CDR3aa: CSEQGAREQYF

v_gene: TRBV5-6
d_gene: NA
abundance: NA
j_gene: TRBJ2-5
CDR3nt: TGTGCCAGCAGCTTGATTCAGGGGTGGGAGACCCAGTACTTC
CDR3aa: CASSLIQGWETQYF

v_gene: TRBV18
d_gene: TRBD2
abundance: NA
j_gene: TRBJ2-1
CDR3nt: TGTGCCAGCTCACCAAGGGGACTAGCCGTTTACAATGAGCAGTTCTTC
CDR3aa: CASSPRGLAVYNEQFF

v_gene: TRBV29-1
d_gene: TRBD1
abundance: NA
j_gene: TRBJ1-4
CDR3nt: TGCAGCGCTAGACGGGACAGGGCTGAAAAACTGTTTTTT
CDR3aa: CSARRDRAEKLFF

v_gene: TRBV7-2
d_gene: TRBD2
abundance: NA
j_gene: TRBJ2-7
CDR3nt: TGTGCCAGCAGCTTAGCGGGAGGGTCTCAGGTGCAGTACTTC
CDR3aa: CASSLAGGSQVQYF

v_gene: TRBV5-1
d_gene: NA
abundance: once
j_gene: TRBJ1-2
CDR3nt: TGCGCCAGCAGCTCAACGGGGGCGCAGGGTGGCTACACCTTC
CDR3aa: CASSSTGAQGGYTF

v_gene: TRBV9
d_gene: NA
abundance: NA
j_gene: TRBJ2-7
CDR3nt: TGTGCCAGCAGCCCCCGCGGGACAGCCTACGAGCAGTACTTC
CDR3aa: CASSPRGTAYEQYF

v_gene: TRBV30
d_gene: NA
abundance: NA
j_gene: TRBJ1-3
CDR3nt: TGTGCCTGGAGTGCCTTCGAAGTAAGCGGGGACACCATATATTTT
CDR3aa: CAWSAFEVSGDTIYF